A selection of T cell receptor beta chains follows, all from one sample in a study of blood T cell repertoires in COVID-19. Here immunoSEQ multiplex PCR was the method, and the copy in TCRdb shows in-frame clones only, minus some. The table includes roughly 240,000 clones, about 82% detected once. Sequencing used peripheral blood. All receptors derive from a woman older than 75 with COVID-19, enrolled during active disease. CDR3s include the opening cysteine and the closing phenylalanine or tryptophan. A D gene is named only where the DNA matches it firmly. Not all rows give a size; the values are once, few, many and, for expanded clones, a class.

clone size	D gene	J gene	V gene	CDR3 DNA	CDR3 protein
NA	NA	TRBJ1-2	TRBV23-1	TGCGCCAGCAGTCAATCCGACAGGAACATCTATGGCTACACCTTC	CASSQSDRNIYGYTF
NA	NA	TRBJ1-3	TRBV9	TGTGCCAGCAGCGTAGATCCGGGGTTCTCTGGAAACACCATATATTTT	CASSVDPGFSGNTIYF
NA	TRBD2	TRBJ2-1	TRBV19	TGTGCCAGTAGTACTTCTAGCGGGAGAACCTACAATGAGCAGTTCTTC	CASSTSSGRTYNEQFF
NA	TRBD1	TRBJ1-2	TRBV3-1/TRBV3-2	TGTGCCAGCAGCCACCGGACAGGGGGCTATGGATACTATGGCTACACCTTC	CASSHRTGGYGYYGYTF
NA	NA	TRBJ1-3	TRBV18	TGTGCCAGCTCATCGGTTTCAGGGGACGGGTCTGGAAACACCATATATTTT	CASSSVSGDGSGNTIYF
NA	TRBD1	TRBJ2-1	TRBV5-1	TGCGCCAGCAGCCCGGACAGGGGTGAGGTTGAGCAGTTCTTC	CASSPDRGEVEQFF
few	NA	TRBJ1-6	TRBV2	TGTGCCAGCAGTGTTTACAGAAATAATTCACCCCTCCACTTT	CASSVYRNNSPLHF
NA	NA	TRBJ1-2	TRBV7-3	TGTGCCAGCAGCCAAGGGGGAGAATTCTATGGCTACACCTTC	CASSQGGEFYGYTF
NA	NA	TRBJ2-5	TRBV5-8	TGTGCCAGCAGCTTGGTGTGGGCAACCCAAGAGACCCAGTACTTC	CASSLVWATQETQYF
NA	NA	TRBJ1-1	TRBV18	TGTGCCAGCTCACCACCGGTACTTGCAACTGAAGCTTTCTTT	CASSPPVLATEAFF
NA	NA	TRBJ2-5	TRBV11-2	TGTGCCAGCAGCCCGGGCCCAGGGCGAGAGACCCAGTACTTC	CASSPGPGRETQYF
NA	NA	TRBJ2-1	TRBV24-1	TGTGCCACCAGTGACCCCGGGACACTTTACAATGAGCAGTTCTTC	CATSDPGTLYNEQFF
NA	NA	TRBJ1-1	TRBV21-1	TGTGCCAGCAGCAATTCCGAGACAGGGTTCACTGAAGCTTTCTTT	CASSNSETGFTEAFF
NA	TRBD1	TRBJ2-2	TRBV28	TGTGCCAGCAGTTTATTCCGGACAGGGACCGGGGAGCTGTTTTTT	CASSLFRTGTGELFF
NA	TRBD1	TRBJ1-1	TRBV5-1	TGCGCCAGCAGCGCGGGACAGCCTTTTGAAGCTTTCTTT	CASSAGQPFEAFF
NA	NA	TRBJ2-2	TRBV25-1	TGTGCCAGCAGTGAGACCGGGTTCACCGGGGAGCTGTTTTTT	CASSETGFTGELFF
NA	NA	TRBJ1-2	TRBV29-1	TGCAGCGTTGAAGGGAGGAGGGTTGAGTGGGATGGCTACACCTTC	CSVEGRRVEWDGYTF
NA	NA	TRBJ1-4	TRBV6-1	TGTGCCAGCAGTGAATCCAGTTATCCGACTAATGAAAAACTGTTTTTT	CASSESSYPTNEKLFF
NA	TRBD1	TRBJ1-1	TRBV19	TGTGCCAGTGGGACAGGGGGAGACACTGAAGCTTTCTTT	CASGTGGDTEAFF
NA	NA	TRBJ2-5	TRBV11-1	TGTGCCAGCAGCTCCGACATACAAGAGACCCAGTACTTC	CASSSDIQETQYF
NA	NA	TRBJ1-5	TRBV3-1/TRBV3-2	TGTGCCAGCAGCCACCAGGGAGGACAGCCCCAGCATTTT	CASSHQGGQPQHF
NA	NA	TRBJ1-6	TRBV15	TGTGCCACCAGCAGAGATAACGCGGCCTCACCCCTCCACTTT	CATSRDNAASPLHF